This entry concerns a single TCR beta chain. Its recognized antigen is unknown. The sample holds no much larger clone one base away, and base qualities are not on file. The data were obtained in a study of blood T cell repertoires in COVID-19 (dated by TCRdb to about 2020). Study-level background: Samples from collaborators originated in the United States, Italy and Spain and spanned both the acute and convalescent phases of COVID-19. The material from the prospective study consisted of cDNA or gDNA derived from T cells, B-cell-depleted T cells, or PBMCs. Subjects who had been exposed to COVID-19, were actively infected with it, or had recovered from it provided the deeply sampled blood TCRbeta repertoires that made up the dataset. The repertoires were released in a freely available public database meant as a resource for research on the immune response to SARS-CoV-2. The samples were drawn from two sources: the first 160 participants of the ongoing ImmuneRACE study, and 1,200 or so subjects contributed by 6 global collaborators. Sample metadata almost always included a de-identified subject ID, COVID-19 status, age in years and sex. HLA class I and class II types, where available, came from metadata supplied by the sample provider rather than from assay-based typing.

Trimming takes 3 bases from V and 2 bases from J, and the germline ends sit 10 bases apart. Per the germline V gene, KGHSH is the CDR1 and LQKENI is the CDR2. The CDR3 covers 14 residues, taking in both the cysteine and the phenylalanine. CDR3 DNA is the only sequence kept; it has 42 bases, read in frame from the first base. Enrolling through a virtual design, the prospective study's participants ranged in age from roughly 18 to 89 years and lived across roughly 23 United States geographic areas. In the prospective study, participants were assigned to cohorts based on the clinical history participants reported in a screening survey and a study questionnaire. Mobile phlebotomists in the prospective study collected whole blood, serum and a nasopharyngeal or oropharyngeal swab from every participant. Participants in the prospective study had the option to provide additional blood draws and questionnaires over a roughly 2-month period. Before DNA extraction, prospective study blood samples were shipped either frozen or at room temperature.

Results and caveats for the whole study, not just this receptor: Clinical and demographic metadata were provided uncurated, with the amount varying by source and participant.

The immunoSEQ Assay, a bias-controlled multiplex PCR, was used to amplify TCRbeta CDR3 regions from genomic DNA. The original pipeline was this. Within the assay, amplification of reference gene primers was used to estimate how many nucleated cells each sample contained. To quantify the absolute abundance of each unique TCRbeta CDR3 rearrangement, sequence reads were collapsed and filtered. For each sample, productive Simpson clonality was calculated by taking the square root of Simpson's diversity index across productive rearrangements. TCRdb stores this immuneACCESS table with in-frame sequences only. Part of the clones is absent; in the studies checked, under half of the shortfall reflects unresolved V genes, and no reason is known for the rest. V, J and clone size are those of that table, while D and trimming were read from the DNA. This sample lists about 260,000 clones; around 80% were detected once. Over 4% of the sample goes to the ten largest clones.

The specimen was PBMCs or T cells enriched from blood (not recorded which). The TCR sequence derives from a man younger than 40 with acute COVID-19. The chain is encoded by TRBV18 joined to TRBJ1-1; the D gene is unclear. CDR3 loop: CASSPEVGNTEAFF. The nucleotide sequence reads TGTGCCAGCTCACCGGAGGTCGGTAACACTGAAGCTTTCTTT.